This T cell receptor beta chain was documented in a study of beta chain features in type 1 diabetes. Findings and caveats of the study: Patients with Type 1 diabetes showed moderately but significantly shorter TCRB CDR3s in all four CD4+ subsets. Any role of HLA type in TCRB rearrangement remained unresolved here.

Purity of each sorted population was above 95%. All of the isolated RNA was reverse transcribed, so expressed TCRB transcripts were sequenced. Profiling relied on immunoSEQ multiplex PCR, and the TCRdb table lists in-frame clones only, not all of them. The sample has nearly 700,000 clones, roughly an eighth seen once; the top ten hold roughly 0.022%. For this clone: Its antigen is not identified.

Germline-derived CDR1 and CDR2 are LNHDA and SQIVND (reference sequence). Trimming cost V 4 bases and J 6 bases; bases outside gene matches: 9. The CDR3 runs to 14 residues. Sequencing was performed on naive CD4+ T cells from blood. The chain employs TRBV19 and TRBJ2-7; 7 nucleotides line up with TRBD2. This TCR was sampled from a man aged 18 to 29 with type 1 diabetes. This CDR3 is CASSSVAGEGEQYF. For the CDR3, the DNA is TGTGCCAGTAGTAGCGTGGCGGGGGAAGGCGAGCAGTACTTC.